This record looks at one T cell receptor beta chain sequence and its context. The antigen remains unidentified. These data come from a study of response to subunit inactivated influenza vaccine. The study, taken as a whole, reports: Few new T cells, the authors suggested, are recruited by each seasonal influenza vaccination.

TCRdb independently ran MiXCR on the RT-PCR reads; one entry per CDR3 protein. The table shows about 700,000 distinct CDR3 sequences, with approximately 15% occurring only once. V lost 1 base to trimming and J lost 6 bases; unmatched junction nucleotides: 11. The CDR3 totals 17 residues. Germline CDR1 SGHTA, CDR2 FQGNSA. The V call is TRBV7-2, the J call TRBJ2-5; 10 bases agree with TRBD2. The source was PBMCs from blood, collected 14 days before vaccination. The receptor was derived from a man aged 50 or older who received an inactivated influenza vaccine. DNA of the CDR3: TGTGCCAGCAGCTTAGGGTTGCTAGCGGGGGCACAAAAGACCCAGTACTTC. This translates into CASSLGLLAGAQKTQYF.